This TCR beta chain was found in a study of T-cell reconstitution after alpha-beta-depleted transplantation in children (dated by TCRdb to about 2016). With respect to the entire study: Using TCR repertoire profiling, the study followed T-cell immune reconstitution in a quantitative way in children after TCRalphabeta/CD19-depleted allogeneic hematopoietic cell transplantation.

Receptor amplification or capture employed PCR. Sequencing took place on an Illumina HiSeq 2500. Molecular barcoding was employed in the preparation of TCR libraries, with unique molecular identifiers being used to normalize TCRbeta repertoire quantification. TCRdb's own reprocessing of the public reads used fastp at Q25 and MiXCR and kept productive beta chains. Rows merge per CDR3 protein into single entries with the most common DNA and genes. This sample holds about 540,000 distinct CDR3 sequences; about a sixth were observed only once. Together, the top ten hold around 3.3% of the sample. A few counts support this clonotype. Its antigen target is currently unknown. Base quality data are lacking; no much larger clone is found one base away. The V end loses 3 bases and the J end loses 6 bases, and a stretch of 14 bases separates them. The CDR3 numbers 14 residues from cysteine through phenylalanine. The DNA shown is the 42-base CDR3, in frame from base 1. From a lookup of the germline V gene, CDR1 and CDR2 are ENHRY and SYGVKD.

The chain is assembled from TRBV10-3 and TRBJ2-5; the D segment is perhaps TRBD1 or TRBD2, each sharing 6 matched bases. This TCR derives from a human donor who donated a stem cell graft to a child with acute lymphoblastic leukemia. This specimen was PBMCs from the stem cell graft donor, taken from the stem cell graft. The CDR3 protein sequence reads: CAISDTSRGQTQYF. The DNA sequence follows: TGTGCCATCAGTGATACTAGCAGGGGACAGACCCAGTACTTC.